This T cell receptor beta chain came from a study of OX40 agonist ivuxolimab in advanced cancers. The CDR3 consists of 12 residues. V was cut by 6 bases and J by 3 bases, with 9 bases left in between. Per the germline V gene, CDR1 is SGDLS and CDR2 is YYNGEE. This clone was found once. Profiled with immunoSEQ multiplex PCR; TCRdb holds only in-frame clones, not every one. The sample holds fewer than 25,000 clones; 75% to 90% are singletons and the top ten take 16%. The sample here was CD4+ or CD8+ T cells sorted from blood, taken in a trial of the OX40 agonist ivuxolimab. This TCR was recovered from an adult with an advanced solid tumor such as melanoma, head and neck, liver or kidney cancer. The gene calls are TRBV9 and TRBJ1-2; tentative D call: TRBD1 (5 bases). This chain's CDR3 is CASTGTHYGYTF. The CDR3 DNA reads as TGTGCCAGCACGGGGACCCACTATGGCTACACCTTC.